A single sample gave rise to the 25 T cell receptor beta chains below, sequenced in a study of blood T cell repertoires in COVID-19. Method: immunoSEQ multiplex PCR; TCRdb's copy keeps in-frame clones and lacks some. The profile shows 100,000 or so clones, more than 80% of them singletons. The sample comprised peripheral blood. The receptors here all came from an elderly woman with acute or convalescent COVID-19.

In this sample, this clone turned up once. The chain is built from TRBV7-2 and TRBJ1-1; TRBD1 matches at 12 bases. V was clipped by 1 base and J by 3 bases; unmatched bases: 6. The CDR3 runs 17 residues. Germline V gene lookup returns CDR1 SGHTA and CDR2 FQGNSA. CDR3 sequence reads: CASSLGGTGGADTEAFF. The CDR3, as DNA: TGTGCCAGCAGCTTAGGTGGGACAGGGGGCGCGGACACTGAAGCTTTCTTT.

The rearrangement joins TRBV7-2 to TRBJ1-6; the D gene is possibly TRBD1 (6 bases). V was pared by 1 base and J by 4 bases, with 14 bases between. Germline V gene sequence: CDR1 SGHTA, CDR2 FQGNSA. The CDR3 consists of 17 residues. DNA for the CDR3: TGTGCCAGCAGCTTAGGGGGCGGGGGCAGGTATAATTCACCCCTCCACTTT. This translates into CASSLGGGGRYNSPLHF.

This chain links TRBV2 with TRBJ2-5; 10 bases line up with TRBD2. Trimming removed 7 bases from V and 2 bases from J; junction bases left unmatched: 7. This CDR3 is built from 15 residues. CDR1 is SNHLY and CDR2 is FYNNEI in the germline V gene. DNA of the CDR3: TGTGCCAGCAATCGGCTAGCGGGGGTGCAAGAGACCCAGTACTTC. It translates to CASNRLAGVQETQYF.

The V call is TRBV3-1 (or the pseudogene TRBV3-2), the J call TRBJ2-3, with a weak D call TRBD1 (6 bases). Trimming removed 0 bases at V and 2 bases at J, with 9 bases between. This CDR3 contains 15 residues. CDR1 is LGHDT, CDR2 YNNKEL, per germline (reference sequence). CDR3 in amino acids: CASSQDDRFTDTQYF. CDR3 in DNA: TGTGCCAGCAGCCAAGACGACAGGTTCACAGATACGCAGTATTTT.

This sequence joins TRBV9 and TRBJ2-1; 7 nucleotides line up with TRBD2. Germline CDR1 is SGDLS and CDR2 is YYNGEE. The CDR3 covers 15 residues. V was clipped by 5 bases and J by 0 bases; unmatched bases: 5. This CDR3 is CASSLAVSSYNEQFF. The CDR3 region has the DNA TGTGCCAGCAGTCTAGCGGTAAGCTCCTACAATGAGCAGTTCTTC.

The V and J genes are TRBV4-1 and TRBJ2-1, with TRBD2 matching over 7 bases. This CDR3 comprises 19 residues. The V segment lost 0 bases and the J segment 1 base; nucleotides outside the gene matches: 12. Germline V gives CDR1 MGHRA, CDR2 YSYEKL. CDR3 protein: CASSQDRLIAGRSYNEQFF. CDR3 nucleotide sequence: TGCGCCAGCAGCCAAGATCGACTTATAGCGGGCCGGTCCTACAATGAGCAGTTCTTC.

This clone was found a few times. Written as DNA, the CDR3 is TGTGCCAGCAGCTTGCGGGTTCAGGGGGCTTACGAGCAGTACTTC. Protein: CASSLRVQGAYEQYF. The chain carries TRBV5-5 and TRBJ2-7, with TRBD1 matching 8 bases. This CDR3 contains 15 residues. The V and J ends lost 1 base and 4 bases, in that order; junction bases with no gene match: 7. Looked up from germline, CDR1 is SGHKS and CDR2 is YYEKEE (reference sequence).

The CDR3 reads CASSYAPGQGGEQYF. The CDR3 nucleotides read TGTGCCAGCAGTTACGCTCCGGGACAAGGGGGCGAGCAGTACTTC. The rearrangement links TRBV6-6 to TRBJ2-7, with D possibly matching TRBD1 (6 bases). Looked up from germline, CDR1 is MNHNY and CDR2 is SVGAGI (reference sequence). V lost 2 bases to trimming and J lost 6 bases, with 17 bases between them. This CDR3 comprises 15 residues.

This rearrangement joins TRBV7-8 to TRBJ2-7, with 10 bases aligning to TRBD2. Germline lookup yields CDR1 SGHVS and CDR2 FQNEAQ. There are 15 residues in the CDR3. The J segment lost 2 bases and the V segment lost 3 bases, leaving 4 bases of the junction unmatched. The chain's CDR3 is CASSFSGGGTYEQYF. In DNA, the CDR3 is TGTGCCAGCAGCTTCAGCGGGGGGGGGACCTACGAGCAGTACTTC.

The CDR3 DNA reads TGCGCCAGCAGCTGGAGGCTGCGGGGGGCAACTCAAGAGACCCAGTACTTC. It yields the protein CASSWRLRGATQETQYF. The chain links TRBV5-1 to TRBJ2-5; 8 bases map to TRBD2. The germline gives CDR1 SGHRS, CDR2 YFSETQ. The CDR3 totals 17 residues. Trimming removed 3 bases from V and 2 bases from J; junction bases left unmatched: 12.

The chain is built from TRBV4-1 and TRBJ1-1; D remains unclear. Deletions cut 5 bases from V and 1 base from J, with 17 bases between. This CDR3 contains 16 residues. Germline CDR1 is MGHRA and CDR2 is YSYEKL. As DNA, the CDR3 is TGCGCCAGCAGCGCGAGGGCAGGCCAGGCGAACACTGAAGCTTTCTTT. Its translation: CASSARAGQANTEAFF.

The chain uses TRBV6-5 and TRBJ2-7; the D gene is possibly TRBD1 (5 bases). This CDR3 has 13 residues. V lost 5 bases and J 5 bases, leaving 13 bases between the germline ends. Germline V gene lookup returns CDR1 MNHEY and CDR2 SVGAGI. CDR3: CASSHPQGNEQYF. The CDR3 DNA sequence: TGTGCCAGCAGTCATCCCCAGGGCAACGAGCAGTACTTC.

There are a few counts of this clone. This chain connects TRBV27 to TRBJ2-7; possibly TRBD1 for D (5 bases). Germline V gene data show CDR1 as MNHEY and CDR2 as SMNVEV (reference sequence). V was shortened by 4 bases and J by 3 bases, with 10 bases between the two germline ends. The CDR3 loop spans 13 amino acids. The CDR3 loop is CASSYGHHYEQYF. The CDR3 bases are TGTGCCAGCAGTTACGGACATCACTACGAGCAGTACTTC.

The chain links TRBV29-1 to TRBJ2-7, with 8 bases lining up with TRBD1. Germline V gene lookup returns CDR1 SQVTM and CDR2 ANQGSEA. CDR3 length equals 14 residues. The trim removed 2 bases at V and 4 bases at J, leaving 7 bases unmatched. The CDR3 sequence: CSVELPGQEYEQYF. CDR3 nucleotide sequence: TGCAGCGTTGAATTACCGGGACAGGAATACGAGCAGTACTTC.

The V call is TRBV19, the J call TRBJ1-3; no reliable D call. This CDR3 has 15 amino acids. Germline lookup yields CDR1 LNHDA and CDR2 SQIVND (reference sequence). Trimming shortened V by 2 bases and J by 2 bases, and 10 bases separated the two germline ends. The CDR3 reads CASSITSGTGNTIYF. The DNA of the CDR3 is TGTGCCAGTAGTATAACCTCAGGAACTGGAAACACCATATATTTT.

The chain has TRBV6-5 and TRBJ1-2; tentative D call: TRBD1 (5 bases). V was pared by 8 bases and J by 4 bases, with 14 bases between. There are 13 residues in the CDR3. Germline CDR1 MNHEY, CDR2 SVGAGI. CDR3 in DNA: TGTGCCAGCGGGGCCTCTCGGGTCTATGGCTACACCTTC. Residues: CASGASRVYGYTF.

This chain connects TRBV29-1 to TRBJ2-3; weak D call: TRBD1 (5 bases). The CDR3 is 15 residues long. Germline-derived CDR1 and CDR2 are SQVTM and ANQGSEA. Deletions cut 4 bases from V and 2 bases from J, with 16 bases between. The CDR3 bases are TGCAGCGTTGTATATGGCAGGGATCACACAGATACGCAGTATTTT. It is translated as CSVVYGRDHTDTQYF.

Here the CDR3 DNA reads TGTGCCAGTGGACAGGGGATATCTGGGGCCAACGTCCTGACTTTC. As protein: CASGQGISGANVLTF. The chain has TRBV28 and TRBJ2-6, with TRBD1 matching 9 bases. Trimming at V came to 9 bases and at J to 1 base, leaving 4 bases not matched to a gene. Looked up from germline, CDR1 is MDHEN and CDR2 is SYDVKM. This CDR3 contains 15 residues.

CDR3 sequence reads: CASSQGRTGTDTQYF. As DNA, the CDR3 is TGCGCCAGCAGCCAAGGGAGGACAGGCACAGATACGCAGTATTTT. This chain links TRBV4-3 with TRBJ2-3; a weak D match, TRBD1 (6 bases). The germline V and J ends were trimmed by 1 base and 1 base, with 9 bases remaining between them. Per germline, CDR1 LGHNA and CDR2 YSLEER. The CDR3 consists of 15 residues.

This chain uses TRBV7-2 with TRBJ1-6; D is uncertain. The V end lost 2 bases, the J end lost 6 bases, and 11 bases lay between the germline ends. Per the germline V gene, CDR1 is SGHTA and CDR2 is FQGNSA. The CDR3 is 15 residues long. The CDR3 loop reads CASSLITAGNSPLHF. In nucleotides, the CDR3 is TGTGCCAGCAGCTTAATAACCGCCGGTAATTCACCCCTCCACTTT.

This chain links TRBV6-5 with TRBJ2-7; TRBD1 matches at 9 bases. Germline CDR1 reads MNHEY; CDR2 reads SVGAGI. V lost 7 bases, J lost 3 bases, and 4 bases stayed unmatched. The CDR3 runs 13 residues. CDR3 amino acids: CASKQTGGYEQYF. DNA for the CDR3: TGTGCCAGCAAACAGACAGGGGGCTACGAGCAGTACTTC.

This clone was counted a single time. J is TRBJ1-4 and V is TRBV4-3; no definite D call. The V gene's germline CDR1 is LGHNA and CDR2 YSLEER. Trimming removed 0 bases at V and 4 bases at J, with 9 bases between. There are 15 residues in the CDR3. The chain's CDR3 is CASSQDSGLNEKLFF. The CDR3 DNA reads as TGCGCCAGCAGCCAAGATAGCGGACTTAATGAAAAACTGTTTTTT.

The chain has TRBV3-1 (or the pseudogene TRBV3-2) and TRBJ1-6; TRBD1 is a possible D gene (5 bases). This CDR3 is 15 amino acids long. With 1 base removed from V and 7 bases from J, the gap between germline ends came to 11 bases. Germline values: CDR1 LGHDT, CDR2 YNNKEL (reference sequence). CDR3 coding DNA: TGTGCCAGCAGCCAAGGGGTGGACAAAAATTCACCCCTCCACTTT. Amino acids: CASSQGVDKNSPLHF.

The chain links TRBV27 to TRBJ2-7, with 12 bases identical to TRBD2. This CDR3 is 15 amino acids long. Germline-derived CDR1 and CDR2 are MNHEY and SMNVEV (reference sequence). Unmatched junction bases numbered 9, after V lost 5 bases and J lost 7 bases. The CDR3 here is CASSLLAGGPQEQYF. The CDR3 DNA follows: TGTGCCAGCAGTCTACTAGCGGGGGGACCTCAGGAGCAGTACTTC.

This clone was detected only once. The chain carries TRBV2 and TRBJ1-5; D uncertain. The ends were cut back, 7 bases at V and 3 bases at J, with 16 bases in the middle. This CDR3 spans 15 amino acids. Per the germline V gene, CDR1 is SNHLY and CDR2 is FYNNEI. The CDR3 DNA reads as TGTGCCAGCATGGAGGGTGACGGTGCCAATCAGCCCCAGCATTTT. Translation gives CASMEGDGANQPQHF.